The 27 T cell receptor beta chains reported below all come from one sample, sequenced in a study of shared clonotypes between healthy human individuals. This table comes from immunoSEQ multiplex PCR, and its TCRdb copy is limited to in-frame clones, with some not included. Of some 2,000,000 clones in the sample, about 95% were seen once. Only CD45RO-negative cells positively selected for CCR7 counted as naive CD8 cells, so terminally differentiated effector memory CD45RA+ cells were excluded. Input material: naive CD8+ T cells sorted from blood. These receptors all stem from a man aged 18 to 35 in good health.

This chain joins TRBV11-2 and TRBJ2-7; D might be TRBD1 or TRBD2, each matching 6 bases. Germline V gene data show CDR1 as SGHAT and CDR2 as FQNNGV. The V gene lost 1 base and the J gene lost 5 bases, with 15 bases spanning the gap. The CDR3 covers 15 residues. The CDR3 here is CASSLVGGAVHEQYF. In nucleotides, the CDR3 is TGTGCCAGCAGCTTAGTCGGGGGCGCAGTCCACGAGCAGTACTTC.

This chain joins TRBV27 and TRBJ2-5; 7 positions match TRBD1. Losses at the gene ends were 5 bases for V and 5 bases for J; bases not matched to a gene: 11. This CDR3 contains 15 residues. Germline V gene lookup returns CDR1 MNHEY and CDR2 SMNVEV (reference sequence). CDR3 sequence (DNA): TGTGCCAGCAGTAGGACAGGCCCACTTTGGGAGACCCAGTACTTC. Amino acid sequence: CASSRTGPLWETQYF.

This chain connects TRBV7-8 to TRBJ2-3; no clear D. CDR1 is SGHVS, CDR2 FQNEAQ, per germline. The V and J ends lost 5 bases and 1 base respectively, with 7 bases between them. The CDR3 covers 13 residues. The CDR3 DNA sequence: TGTGCCAGCAGCGGAACAGGCACAGATACGCAGTATTTT. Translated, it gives CASSGTGTDTQYF.

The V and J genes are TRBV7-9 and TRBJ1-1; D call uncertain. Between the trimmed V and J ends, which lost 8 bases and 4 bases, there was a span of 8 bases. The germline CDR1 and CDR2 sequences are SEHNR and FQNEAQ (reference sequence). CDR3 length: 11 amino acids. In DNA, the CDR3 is TGTGCCAGCGGCGAAAGCACTGAAGCTTTCTTT. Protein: CASGESTEAFF.

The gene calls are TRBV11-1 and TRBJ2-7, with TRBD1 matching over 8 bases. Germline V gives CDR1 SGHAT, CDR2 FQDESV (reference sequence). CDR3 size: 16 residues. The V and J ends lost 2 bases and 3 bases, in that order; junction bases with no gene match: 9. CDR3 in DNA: TGTGCCAGCAGCTTAATGGAGGGACAGGCCGACTACGAGCAGTACTTC. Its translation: CASSLMEGQADYEQYF.

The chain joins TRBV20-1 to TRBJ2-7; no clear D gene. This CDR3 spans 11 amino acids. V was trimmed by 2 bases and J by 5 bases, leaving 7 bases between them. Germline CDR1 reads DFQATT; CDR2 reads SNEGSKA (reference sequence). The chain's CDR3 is CSARSLDEQYF. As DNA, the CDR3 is TGCAGTGCTAGATCTCTCGACGAGCAGTACTTC.

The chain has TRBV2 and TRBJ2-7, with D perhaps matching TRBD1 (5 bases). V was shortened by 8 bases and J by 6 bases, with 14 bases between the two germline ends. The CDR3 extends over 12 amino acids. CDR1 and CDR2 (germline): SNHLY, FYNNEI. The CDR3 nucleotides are TGTGCCAGCGGGCCAGGGTCCCTCGAGCAGTACTTC. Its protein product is CASGPGSLEQYF.

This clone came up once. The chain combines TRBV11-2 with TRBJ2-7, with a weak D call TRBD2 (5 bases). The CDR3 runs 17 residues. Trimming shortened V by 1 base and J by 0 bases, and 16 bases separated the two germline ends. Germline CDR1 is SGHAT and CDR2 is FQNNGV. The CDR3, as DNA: TGTGCCAGCAGCTTAGTTTGGACTTACCTAAGCTCCTACGAGCAGTACTTC. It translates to CASSLVWTYLSSYEQYF.

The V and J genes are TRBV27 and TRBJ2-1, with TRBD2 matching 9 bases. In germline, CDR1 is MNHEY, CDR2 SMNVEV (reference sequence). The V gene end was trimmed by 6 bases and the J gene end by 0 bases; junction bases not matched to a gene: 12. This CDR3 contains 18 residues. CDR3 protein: CASSPQLAGFISYNEQFF. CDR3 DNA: TGTGCCAGCAGCCCCCAGCTAGCGGGATTTATCTCCTACAATGAGCAGTTCTTC.

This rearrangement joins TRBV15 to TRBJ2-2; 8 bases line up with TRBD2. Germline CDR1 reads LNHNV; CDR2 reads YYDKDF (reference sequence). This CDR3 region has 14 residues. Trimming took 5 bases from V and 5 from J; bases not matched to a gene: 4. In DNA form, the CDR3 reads TGTGCCACCAGCCCCGCGGGGGGTACCGGGGAGCTGTTTTTT. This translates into CATSPAGGTGELFF. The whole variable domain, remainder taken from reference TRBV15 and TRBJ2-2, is DAMVIQNPRYQVTQFGKPVTLSCSQTLNHNVMYWYQQKSSQAPKLLFHYYDKDFNNEADTPDNFQSRRPNTSFCFLDIRSPGLGDTAMYLCATSPAGGTGELFFGEGSRLTVL.

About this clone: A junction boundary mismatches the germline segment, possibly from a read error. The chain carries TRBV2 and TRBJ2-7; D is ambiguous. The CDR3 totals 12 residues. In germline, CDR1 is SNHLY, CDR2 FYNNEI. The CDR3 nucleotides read TGTGCCAGCAGGGAAGAGCCGTACGAGCAGTACTTC. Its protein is CASREEPYEQYF.

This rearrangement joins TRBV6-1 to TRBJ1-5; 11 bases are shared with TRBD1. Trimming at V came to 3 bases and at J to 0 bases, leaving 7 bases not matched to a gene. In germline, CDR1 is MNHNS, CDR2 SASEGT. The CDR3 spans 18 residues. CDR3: CASSDNGDRGYSNQPQHF. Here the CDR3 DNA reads TGTGCCAGCAGTGACAATGGGGACAGGGGGTATAGCAATCAGCCCCAGCATTTT.

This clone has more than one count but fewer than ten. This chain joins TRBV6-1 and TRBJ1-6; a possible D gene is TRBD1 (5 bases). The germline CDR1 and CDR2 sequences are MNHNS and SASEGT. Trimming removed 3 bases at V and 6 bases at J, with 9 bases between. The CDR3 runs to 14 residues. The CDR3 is CASSDRESNSPLHF. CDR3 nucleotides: TGTGCCAGCAGTGACAGGGAGAGTAATTCACCCCTCCACTTT.

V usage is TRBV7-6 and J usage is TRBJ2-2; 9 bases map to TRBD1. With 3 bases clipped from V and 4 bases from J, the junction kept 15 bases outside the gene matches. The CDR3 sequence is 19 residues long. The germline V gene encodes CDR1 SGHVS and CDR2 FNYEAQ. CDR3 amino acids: CASSLDPPQGARGTGELFF. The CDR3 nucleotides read TGTGCCAGCAGCTTGGACCCCCCACAGGGGGCGCGGGGCACCGGGGAGCTGTTTTTT.

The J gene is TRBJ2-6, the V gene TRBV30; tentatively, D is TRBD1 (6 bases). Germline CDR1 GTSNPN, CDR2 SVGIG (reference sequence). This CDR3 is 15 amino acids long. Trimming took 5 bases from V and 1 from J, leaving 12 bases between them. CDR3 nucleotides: TGTGCCTGGCAAGTTGGGACATCTGGGGCCAACGTCCTGACTTTC. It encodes CAWQVGTSGANVLTF.

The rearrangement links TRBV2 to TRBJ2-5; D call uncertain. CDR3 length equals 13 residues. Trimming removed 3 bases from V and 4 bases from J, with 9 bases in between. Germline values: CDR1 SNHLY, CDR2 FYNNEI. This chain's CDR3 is CASSDRLLETQYF. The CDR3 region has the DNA TGTGCCAGCAGTGACAGGCTACTAGAGACCCAGTACTTC.

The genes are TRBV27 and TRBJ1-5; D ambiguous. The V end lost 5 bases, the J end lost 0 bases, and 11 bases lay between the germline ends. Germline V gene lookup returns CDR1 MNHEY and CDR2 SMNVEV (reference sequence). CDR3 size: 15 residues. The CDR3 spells CASSLTGYSNQPQHF. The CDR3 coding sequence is TGTGCCAGCAGTCTTACGGGATATAGCAATCAGCCCCAGCATTTT.

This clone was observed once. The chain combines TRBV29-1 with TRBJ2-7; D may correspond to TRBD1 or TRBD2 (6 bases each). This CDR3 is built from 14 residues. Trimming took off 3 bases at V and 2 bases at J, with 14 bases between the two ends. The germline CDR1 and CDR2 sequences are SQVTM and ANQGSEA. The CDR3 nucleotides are TGCAGCGTTGAGGAGGGGGACACTCCCTACGAGCAGTACTTC. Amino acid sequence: CSVEEGDTPYEQYF.

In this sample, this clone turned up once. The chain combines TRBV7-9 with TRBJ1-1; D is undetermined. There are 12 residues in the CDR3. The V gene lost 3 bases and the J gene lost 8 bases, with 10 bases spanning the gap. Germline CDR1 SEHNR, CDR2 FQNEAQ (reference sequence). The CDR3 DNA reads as TGTGCCAGCAGCTTTGGCCCCGGGGAAGCTTTCTTT. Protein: CASSFGPGEAFF.

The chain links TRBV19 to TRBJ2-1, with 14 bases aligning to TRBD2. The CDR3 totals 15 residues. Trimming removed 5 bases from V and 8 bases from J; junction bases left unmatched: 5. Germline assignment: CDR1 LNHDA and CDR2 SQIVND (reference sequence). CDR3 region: CASSRLAGGPDEQFF. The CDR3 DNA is TGTGCCAGTAGTCGACTAGCGGGAGGGCCGGATGAGCAGTTCTTC.

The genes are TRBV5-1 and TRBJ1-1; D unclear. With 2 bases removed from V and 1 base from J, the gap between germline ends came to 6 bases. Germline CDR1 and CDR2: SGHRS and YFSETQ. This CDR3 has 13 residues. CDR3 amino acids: CASSFMQNTEAFF. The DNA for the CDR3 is TGCGCCAGCAGCTTCATGCAGAACACTGAAGCTTTCTTT.

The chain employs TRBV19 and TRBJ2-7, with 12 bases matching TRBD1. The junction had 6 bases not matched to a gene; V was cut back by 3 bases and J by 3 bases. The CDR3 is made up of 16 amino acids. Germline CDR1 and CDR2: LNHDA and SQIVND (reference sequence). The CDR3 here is CASSIPGTGGFYEQYF. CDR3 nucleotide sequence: TGTGCCAGTAGTATTCCGGGGACAGGGGGCTTCTACGAGCAGTACTTC.

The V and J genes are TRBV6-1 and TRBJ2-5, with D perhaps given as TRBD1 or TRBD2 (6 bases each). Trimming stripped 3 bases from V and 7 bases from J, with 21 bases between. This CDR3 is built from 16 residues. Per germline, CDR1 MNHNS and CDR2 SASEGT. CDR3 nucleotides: TGTGCCAGCAGTGACTTGACAGGAGGGGGGCGTGGGACCCAGTACTTC. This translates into CASSDLTGGGRGTQYF.

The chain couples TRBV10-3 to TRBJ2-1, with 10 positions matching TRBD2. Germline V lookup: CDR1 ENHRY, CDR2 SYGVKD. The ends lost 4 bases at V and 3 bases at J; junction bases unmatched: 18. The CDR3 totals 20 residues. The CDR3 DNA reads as TGTGCCATCAGTGCGACCCCCGGGGGTCCTAGCGGGAGTTTCTACAATGAGCAGTTCTTC. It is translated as CAISATPGGPSGSFYNEQFF.

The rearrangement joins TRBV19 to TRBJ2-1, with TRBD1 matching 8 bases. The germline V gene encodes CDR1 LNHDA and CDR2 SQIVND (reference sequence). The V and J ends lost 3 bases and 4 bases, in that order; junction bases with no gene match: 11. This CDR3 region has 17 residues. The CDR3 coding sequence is TGTGCCAGTAGTATGGATGAACAGACAGGGGTGTACAATGAGCAGTTCTTC. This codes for CASSMDEQTGVYNEQFF. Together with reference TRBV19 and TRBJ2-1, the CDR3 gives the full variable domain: DGGITQSPKYLFRKEGQNVTLSCEQNLNHDAMYWYRQDPGQGLRLIYYSQIVNDFQKGDIAEGYSVSREKKESFPLTVTSAQKNPTAFYLCASSMDEQTGVYNEQFFGPGTRLTVL.

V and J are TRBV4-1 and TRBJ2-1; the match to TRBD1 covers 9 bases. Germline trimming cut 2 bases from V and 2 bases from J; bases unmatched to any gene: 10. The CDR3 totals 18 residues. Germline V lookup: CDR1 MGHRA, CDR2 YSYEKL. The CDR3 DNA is TGCGCCAGCAGCCAAAAGTTTCCGGGACAGGGTCCCTACAATGAGCAGTTCTTC. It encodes CASSQKFPGQGPYNEQFF.

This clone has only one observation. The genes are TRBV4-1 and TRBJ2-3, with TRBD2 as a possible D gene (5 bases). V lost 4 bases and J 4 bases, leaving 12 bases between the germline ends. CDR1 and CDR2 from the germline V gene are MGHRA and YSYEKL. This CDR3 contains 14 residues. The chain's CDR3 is CASSLLSGSDTQYF. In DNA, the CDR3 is TGCGCCAGCAGCCTCCTCTCGGGATCAGATACGCAGTATTTT.